The clone carrying this T cell receptor (beta chain) has at least ten counts. The V gene's germline CDR1 is SGDLS and CDR2 YYNGEE. Trimming removed 0 bases at V and 9 bases at J, with 13 bases between. CDR3 length: 15 residues. This sample was taken from a study of CD8 T cells in ankylosing spondylitis. Libraries of TCR beta came from quantitative 5'-RACE with molecular barcodes. MiXCR, run by TCRdb on the 5' RACE reads, gives a single entry per CDR3 protein. The sample lists about 250,000 distinct CDR3 sequences; about 18% were seen once. This TCR was sampled from a male donor with ankylosing spondylitis or in good health (not recorded which). Sequenced: blood, either unsorted or a sorted T cell fraction (not recorded which). The genes are TRBV9 and TRBJ1-6, with D maybe TRBD1 (5 bases). The CDR3, as DNA: TGTGCCAGCAGCGTAGCAGAGGGGTGGGGTTCACCCCTCCACTTT. Translated: CASSVAEGWGSPLHF.